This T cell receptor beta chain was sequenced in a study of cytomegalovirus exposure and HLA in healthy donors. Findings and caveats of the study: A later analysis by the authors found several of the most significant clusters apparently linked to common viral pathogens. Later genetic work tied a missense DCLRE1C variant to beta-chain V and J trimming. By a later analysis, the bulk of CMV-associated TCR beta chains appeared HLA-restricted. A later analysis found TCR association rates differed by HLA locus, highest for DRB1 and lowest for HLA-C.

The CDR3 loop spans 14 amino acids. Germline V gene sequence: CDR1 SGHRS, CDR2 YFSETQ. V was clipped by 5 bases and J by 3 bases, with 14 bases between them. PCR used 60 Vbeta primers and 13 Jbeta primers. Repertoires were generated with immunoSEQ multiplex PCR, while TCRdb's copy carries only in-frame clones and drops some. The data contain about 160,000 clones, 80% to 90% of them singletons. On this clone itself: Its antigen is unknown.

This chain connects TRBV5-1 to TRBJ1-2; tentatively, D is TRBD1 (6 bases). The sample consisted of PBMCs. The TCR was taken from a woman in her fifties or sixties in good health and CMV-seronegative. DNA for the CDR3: TGCGCCAGCAGTGCAGGGGAAGTGTACTATGGCTACACCTTC. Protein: CASSAGEVYYGYTF.